Listed below are T cell receptor beta chains from one sample, sequenced in a study of shared clonotypes between healthy human individuals. Some clones are missing from TCRdb's copy, which holds only in-frame ones; the method was immunoSEQ multiplex PCR. The sample shows approximately 2,000,000 clones, around 90% of them seen only once. Material for sequencing was naive CD4+ T cells from PBMCs. The source is a man younger than 35 in good health. Some clones in this sample may be carry-over from other donors' samples. Each CDR3 is given with its conserved first and last residue. D genes are given only for firm matches. Clone sizes are given selectively: once, few, many, or a class where the clone is expanded.

d_call	v_call	j_call	clone_size	cdr3_aa	cdr3_nt
NA	TRBV5-1	TRBJ1-3	NA	CASSLGASSNSGNTIYF	TGCGCCAGCAGCTTGGGGGCCAGCTCGAACTCTGGAAACACCATATATTTT
NA	TRBV28	TRBJ1-2	NA	CASSSPDNSYGYTF	TGTGCCAGCAGTTCACCGGACAACTCCTATGGCTACACCTTC
NA	TRBV28	TRBJ2-7	NA	CASSLQGPEQYF	TGTGCCAGCAGTTTACAGGGGCCCGAGCAGTACTTC
TRBD2	TRBV7-2	TRBJ2-7	NA	CASSPGLAQSYEQYF	TGTGCCAGCAGCCCGGGACTAGCACAAAGCTACGAGCAGTACTTC
NA	TRBV5-1	TRBJ2-7	once	CASTRPGGVEQYF	TGCGCCAGTACCCGCCCAGGGGGGGTCGAGCAGTACTTC
TRBD1	TRBV5-1	TRBJ2-7	NA	CASSADRGGTYEQYF	TGCGCCAGCAGCGCGGACAGGGGAGGCACCTACGAGCAGTACTTC
TRBD1	TRBV6-1	TRBJ1-2	NA	CASSEERGPPVNYGYTF	TGTGCCAGCAGTGAAGAGAGGGGGCCCCCGGTTAACTATGGCTACACCTTC
NA	TRBV6-1	TRBJ1-1	few	CASSEEMGPTEAFF	TGTGCCAGCAGTGAAGAGATGGGACCCACTGAAGCTTTCTTT
NA	TRBV6-4	TRBJ1-1	NA	CASTGDTEAFF	TGTGCCAGCACGGGGGACACTGAAGCTTTCTTT
NA	TRBV5-5	TRBJ1-1	NA	CASTVTAGNTEAFF	TGTGCCAGCACCGTTACCGCAGGGAACACTGAAGCTTTCTTT
NA	TRBV9	TRBJ1-3	NA	CASSVATGTGNTIYF	TGTGCCAGCAGCGTAGCGACCGGGACTGGAAACACCATATATTTT
TRBD2	TRBV28	TRBJ2-1	once	CASGRERRRRRNEQFF	TGTGCCTCCGGGAGGGAAAGGAGACGGAGGCGGAATGAGCAGTTCTTC
NA	TRBV10-3	TRBJ1-1	NA	CAISESKVLNTEAFF	TGTGCCATCAGTGAGTCGAAAGTCCTGAACACTGAAGCTTTCTTT
TRBD1	TRBV11-1	TRBJ1-2	NA	CASSEDRGLYGYTF	TGTGCCAGCAGCGAAGACAGGGGACTCTATGGCTACACCTTC
NA	TRBV6-1	TRBJ2-6	NA	CASSEAPPRGAGANVLTF	TGTGCCAGCAGTGAAGCCCCCCCGAGGGGTGCTGGGGCCAACGTCCTGACTTTC
NA	TRBV9	TRBJ2-3	NA	CASSVLGDTQYF	TGTGCCAGCAGCGTATTAGGGGATACGCAGTATTTT
TRBD2	TRBV27	TRBJ2-2	NA	CASSLSGGRITGELFF	TGTGCCAGCAGTTTATCCGGCGGGAGAATCACCGGGGAGCTGTTTTTT
NA	TRBV7-2	TRBJ1-1	few	CASSLLGNTEAFF	TGTGCCAGCAGCTTACTAGGTAACACTGAAGCTTTCTTT
TRBD2	TRBV9	TRBJ2-7	NA	CASSPGTSGYEQYF	TGTGCCAGCAGCCCCGGGACTAGCGGTTACGAGCAGTACTTC
NA	TRBV15	TRBJ2-1	NA	CATSRDPGIGLLQFF	TGTGCCACCAGCAGAGATCCGGGTATAGGTCTACTGCAGTTCTTC
TRBD2	TRBV19	TRBJ2-1	once	CASSIDPSGRLPDEQFF	TGTGCCAGTAGTATAGATCCTAGCGGGAGGTTACCCGATGAGCAGTTCTTC
NA	TRBV6-1	TRBJ2-7	NA	CASSDQPSYEQYF	TGTGCCAGCAGTGACCAGCCCTCCTACGAGCAGTACTTC
NA	TRBV7-9	TRBJ1-4	once	CASSLGGGTSRANEKLFF	TGTGCCAGCAGCTTAGGAGGAGGGACCTCACGGGCTAATGAAAAACTGTTTTTT
TRBD2	TRBV28	TRBJ2-7	NA	CASSLPSGPYEQYF	TGTGCCAGCAGTTTACCTAGCGGACCCTACGAGCAGTACTTC
TRBD1	TRBV28	TRBJ2-1	NA	CASRPGGQGAGEQFF	TGTGCCAGCAGACCCGGCGGACAGGGGGCTGGTGAGCAGTTCTTC
TRBD1	TRBV6-1	TRBJ1-4	NA	CASSGTGGDEKLFF	TGTGCCAGCAGTGGGACAGGGGGAGACGAAAAACTGTTTTTT
NA	TRBV5-1	TRBJ1-1	NA	CASSKQVMNTEAFF	TGCGCCAGCAGTAAACAGGTCATGAACACTGAAGCTTTCTTT
NA	TRBV29-1	TRBJ2-5	NA	CSASQGSETQYF	TGCAGCGCGTCACAGGGCTCGGAGACCCAGTACTTC
NA	TRBV29-1	TRBJ2-7	NA	CSVEGGGRNEQYF	TGCAGCGTTGAAGGGGGGGGCCGGAACGAGCAGTACTTC
NA	TRBV19	TRBJ1-2	NA	CASSRTEAYGYTF	TGTGCCAGTAGTCGAACAGAAGCCTATGGCTACACCTTC
TRBD1	TRBV19	TRBJ2-7	NA	CASSRLQGAYEQYF	TGTGCCAGTAGTAGGCTACAGGGGGCCTACGAGCAGTACTTC
TRBD1	TRBV6-6	TRBJ2-2	NA	CASQQTGGATGELFF	TGTGCCAGCCAACAAACAGGGGGCGCGACCGGGGAGCTGTTTTTT
NA	TRBV7-8	TRBJ1-2	NA	CASSLPLNGRREHYGYTF	TGTGCCAGCAGCTTACCTCTTAACGGCCGTCGGGAGCACTATGGCTACACCTTC
NA	TRBV15	TRBJ2-1	NA	CATSRDPLKGVKRGEQFF	TGTGCCACCAGCAGAGACCCCCTTAAGGGAGTAAAGAGGGGTGAGCAGTTCTTC
NA	TRBV5-5	TRBJ2-7	NA	CASSLVGGVAYEQYF	TGTGCCAGCAGCTTGGTCGGAGGGGTTGCCTACGAGCAGTACTTC
NA	TRBV5-3	TRBJ2-7	NA	CARMTWQVFFELPYEQYF	TGTGCCAGAATGACGTGGCAGGTCTTTTTCGAATTGCCTTACGAGCAGTACTTC
TRBD2	TRBV4-1	TRBJ2-1	NA	CASSPARAGVGVHEQFF	TGCGCCAGCAGCCCAGCCAGGGCGGGAGTGGGGGTCCATGAGCAGTTCTTC
NA	TRBV19	TRBJ1-2	few	CASSGTGTATDGPYGYTF	TGTGCCAGTAGTGGGACCGGGACGGCGACGGACGGACCCTATGGCTACACCTTC
TRBD2	TRBV18	TRBJ2-2	NA	CASSPPASGSVTGELFF	TGTGCCAGCTCACCACCGGCTAGCGGGAGTGTTACCGGGGAGCTGTTTTTT
NA	TRBV11-2	TRBJ2-7	NA	CASSFMGSRGSFSYEQYF	TGTGCCAGCAGCTTTATGGGCAGCCGTGGGAGTTTCAGCTACGAGCAGTACTTC
NA	TRBV7-9	TRBJ2-1	NA	CASTPPLGTPSTDNEQFF	TGTGCCAGCACCCCACCCCTCGGGACACCGTCCACCGACAATGAGCAGTTCTTC
NA	TRBV18	TRBJ1-5	NA	CASSRGPNQPQHF	TGTGCCAGCTCACGAGGGCCAAATCAGCCCCAGCATTTT
NA	TRBV6-1	TRBJ2-5	NA	CASTNRARGETQYF	TGTGCCAGCACAAACCGCGCGAGGGGGGAGACCCAGTACTTC
TRBD1	TRBV27	TRBJ1-5	once	CASSKIDRATSNQPQHF	TGTGCCAGCAGCAAAATAGACAGGGCCACTAGCAATCAGCCCCAGCATTTT
NA	TRBV11-2	TRBJ2-7	few	CASSLVFEQYF	TGTGCCAGCAGCTTAGTATTCGAGCAGTACTTC
NA	TRBV2	TRBJ1-5	NA	CASSENGQPQHF	TGTGCCAGCAGTGAGAATGGTCAGCCCCAGCATTTT
NA	TRBV28	TRBJ2-6	NA	CASKLGGATGANVLTF	TGTGCCAGCAAGCTAGGGGGGGCTACTGGGGCCAACGTCCTGACTTTC
TRBD2	TRBV7-8	TRBJ2-7	NA	CASSRGGLAGELVYEQYF	TGTGCCAGCAGCCGGGGGGGACTAGCGGGAGAATTGGTCTACGAGCAGTACTTC
NA	TRBV2	TRBJ1-2	NA	CASSEQVVYGYTF	TGTGCCAGCAGTGAACAGGTGGTCTATGGCTACACCTTC
TRBD1	TRBV30	TRBJ1-1	few	CAWSGTGGSVTEAFF	TGTGCCTGGAGTGGAACAGGGGGATCGGTCACTGAAGCTTTCTTT
NA	TRBV7-2	TRBJ1-1	NA	CASSYGLMNTEAFF	TGTGCCAGCAGCTACGGACTCATGAACACTGAAGCTTTCTTT
NA	TRBV6-1	TRBJ1-4	NA	CASSERGVDEKLFF	TGTGCCAGCAGTGAAAGAGGGGTAGACGAAAAACTGTTTTTT
NA	TRBV2	TRBJ1-5	NA	CASKGQSNQPQHF	TGTGCCAGCAAAGGGCAGAGTAATCAGCCCCAGCATTTT
TRBD1	TRBV5-5	TRBJ1-5	NA	CASSFTLQGAGQPQHF	TGTGCCAGCAGCTTCACCTTACAGGGGGCAGGTCAGCCCCAGCATTTT
NA	TRBV7-2	TRBJ1-4	NA	CASSLVRGGGGEKLFF	TGTGCCAGCAGCTTAGTACGTGGCGGTGGCGGTGAAAAACTGTTTTTT
NA	TRBV25-1	TRBJ1-1	NA	CASSSTGNTEAFF	TGTGCCAGCAGCTCGACAGGGAACACTGAAGCTTTCTTT
NA	TRBV6-6	TRBJ1-2	once	CASGPFPDYGYTF	TGTGCCAGCGGTCCTTTCCCGGACTATGGCTACACCTTC